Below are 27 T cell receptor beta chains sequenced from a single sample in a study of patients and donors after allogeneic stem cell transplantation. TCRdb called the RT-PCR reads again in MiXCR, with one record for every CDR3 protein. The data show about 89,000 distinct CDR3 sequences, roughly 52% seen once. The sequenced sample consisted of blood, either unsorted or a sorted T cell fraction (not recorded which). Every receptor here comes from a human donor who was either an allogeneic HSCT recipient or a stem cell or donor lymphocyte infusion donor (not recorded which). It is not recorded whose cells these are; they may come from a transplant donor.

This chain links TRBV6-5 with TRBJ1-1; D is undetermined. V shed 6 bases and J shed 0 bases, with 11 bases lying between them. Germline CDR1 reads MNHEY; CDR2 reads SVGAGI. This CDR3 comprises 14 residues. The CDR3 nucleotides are TGTGCCAGCAGAATGGGGATGATGAACACTGAAGCTTTCTTT. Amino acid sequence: CASRMGMMNTEAFF.

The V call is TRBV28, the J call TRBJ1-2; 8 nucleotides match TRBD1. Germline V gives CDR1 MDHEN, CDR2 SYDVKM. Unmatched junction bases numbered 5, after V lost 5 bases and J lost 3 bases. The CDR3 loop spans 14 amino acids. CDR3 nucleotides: TGTGCCAGCAGTCGGGACAGGAGTTACTATGGCTACACCTTC. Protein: CASSRDRSYYGYTF.

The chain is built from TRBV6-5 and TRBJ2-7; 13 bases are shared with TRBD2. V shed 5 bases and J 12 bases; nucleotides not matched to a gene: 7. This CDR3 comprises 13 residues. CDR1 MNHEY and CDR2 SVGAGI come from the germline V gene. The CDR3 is CASSNPGLAGRYF. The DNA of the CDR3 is TGTGCCAGCAGTAACCCGGGACTAGCGGGAAGGTACTTC.

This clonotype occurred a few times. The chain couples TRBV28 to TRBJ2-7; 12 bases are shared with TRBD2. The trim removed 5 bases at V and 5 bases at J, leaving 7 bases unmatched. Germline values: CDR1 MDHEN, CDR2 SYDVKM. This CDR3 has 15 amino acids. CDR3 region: CASSPRLAGADEQYF. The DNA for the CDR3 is TGTGCCAGCAGTCCACGACTAGCGGGAGCTGACGAGCAGTACTTC.

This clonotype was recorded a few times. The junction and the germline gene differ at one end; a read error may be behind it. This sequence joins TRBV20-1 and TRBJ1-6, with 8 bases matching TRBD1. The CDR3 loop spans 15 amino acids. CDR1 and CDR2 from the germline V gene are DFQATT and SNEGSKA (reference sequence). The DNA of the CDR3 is TGCAGTGCTTTAACAGGGGGTTCTTATAACTCACCCCTCCACTTT. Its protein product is CSALTGGSYNSPLHF.

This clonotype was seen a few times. DNA for the CDR3: TGTGCCAGCAGTGGAATGAACGGGAACACTGAAGCTTTCTTT. Translation: CASSGMNGNTEAFF. This chain connects TRBV25-1 to TRBJ1-1; no clear D gene. The CDR3 extends over 14 amino acids. V shed 4 bases and J shed 1 base, with 10 bases lying between them. In germline, CDR1 is MGHDK, CDR2 SYGVNS.

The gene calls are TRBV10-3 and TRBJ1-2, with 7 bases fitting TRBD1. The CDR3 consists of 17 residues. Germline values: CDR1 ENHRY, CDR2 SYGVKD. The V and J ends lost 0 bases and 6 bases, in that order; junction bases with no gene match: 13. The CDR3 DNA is TGTGCCATCAGTGAGTCCACAATTAGAGACAGGGATCATGGCTACACCTTC. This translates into CAISESTIRDRDHGYTF.

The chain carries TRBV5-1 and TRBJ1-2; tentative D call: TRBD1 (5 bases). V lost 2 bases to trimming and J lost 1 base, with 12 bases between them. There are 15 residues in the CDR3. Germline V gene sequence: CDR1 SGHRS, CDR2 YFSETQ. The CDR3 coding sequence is TGCGCCAGCAGCTTCGAGGGGACGGGTAACTATGGCTACACCTTC. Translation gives CASSFEGTGNYGYTF.

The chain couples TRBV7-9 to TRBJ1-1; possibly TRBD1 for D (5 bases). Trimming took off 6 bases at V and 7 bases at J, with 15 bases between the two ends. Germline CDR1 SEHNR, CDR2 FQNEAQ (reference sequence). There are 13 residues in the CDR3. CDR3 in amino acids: CASSILLDSEAFF. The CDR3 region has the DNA TGTGCCAGCAGTATTCTCCTCGACAGTGAAGCTTTCTTT.

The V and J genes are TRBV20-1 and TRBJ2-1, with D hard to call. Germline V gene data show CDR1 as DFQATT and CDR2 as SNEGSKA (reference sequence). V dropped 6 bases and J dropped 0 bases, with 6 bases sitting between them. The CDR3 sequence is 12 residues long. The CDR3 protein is CSACLSYNEQFF. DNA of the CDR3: TGCAGTGCATGCCTCTCCTACAATGAGCAGTTCTTC.

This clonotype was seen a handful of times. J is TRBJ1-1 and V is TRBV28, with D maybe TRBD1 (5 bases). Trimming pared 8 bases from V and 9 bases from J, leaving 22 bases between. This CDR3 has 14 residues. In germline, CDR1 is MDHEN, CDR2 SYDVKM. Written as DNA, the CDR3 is TGTGCCAGCGTGGACCCCTGGGGGACTTTGAAAGCTTTCTTT. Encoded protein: CASVDPWGTLKAFF.

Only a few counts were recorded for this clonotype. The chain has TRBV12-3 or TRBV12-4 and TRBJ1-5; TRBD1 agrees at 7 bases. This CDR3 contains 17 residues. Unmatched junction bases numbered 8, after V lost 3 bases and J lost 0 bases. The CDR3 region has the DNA TGTGCCAGCAGTTTCTGGACAGGCGCCTATAGCAATCAGCCCCAGCATTTT. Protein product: CASSFWTGAYSNQPQHF.

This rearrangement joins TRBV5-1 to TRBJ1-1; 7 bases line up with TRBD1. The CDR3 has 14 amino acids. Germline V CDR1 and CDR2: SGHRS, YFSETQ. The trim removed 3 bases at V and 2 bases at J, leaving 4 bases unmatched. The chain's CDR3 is CASSYRDRNTEAFF. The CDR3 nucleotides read TGCGCCAGCAGCTATCGGGACAGAAACACTGAAGCTTTCTTT.

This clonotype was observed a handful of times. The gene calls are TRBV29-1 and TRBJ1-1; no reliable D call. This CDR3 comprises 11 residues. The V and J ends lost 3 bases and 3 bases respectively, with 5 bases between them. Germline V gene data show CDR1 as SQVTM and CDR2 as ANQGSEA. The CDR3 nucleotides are TGCAGCGTTGACCGGGACACTGAAGCTTTCTTT. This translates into CSVDRDTEAFF. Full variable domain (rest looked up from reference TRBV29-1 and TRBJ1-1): SAVISQKPSRDICQRGTSLTIQCQVDSQVTMMFWYRQQPGQSLTLIATANQGSEATYESGFVIDKFPISRPNLTFSTLTVSNMSPEDSSIYLCSVDRDTEAFFGQGTRLTVV.

As DNA, the CDR3 is TGTGCCACCCAGGGGACCTACAATGAGCAGTTCTTC. Amino acid sequence: CATQGTYNEQFF. The rearrangement joins TRBV12-3 or TRBV12-4 to TRBJ2-1; the D gene is possibly TRBD1 (6 bases). This CDR3 spans 12 amino acids. V dropped 10 bases and J dropped 2 bases, with 9 bases sitting between them.

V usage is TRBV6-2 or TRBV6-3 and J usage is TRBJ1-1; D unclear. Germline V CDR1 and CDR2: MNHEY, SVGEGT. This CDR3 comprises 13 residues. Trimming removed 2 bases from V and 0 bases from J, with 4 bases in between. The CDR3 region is CASSYGMNTEAFF. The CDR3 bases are TGTGCCAGCAGTTACGGGATGAACACTGAAGCTTTCTTT.

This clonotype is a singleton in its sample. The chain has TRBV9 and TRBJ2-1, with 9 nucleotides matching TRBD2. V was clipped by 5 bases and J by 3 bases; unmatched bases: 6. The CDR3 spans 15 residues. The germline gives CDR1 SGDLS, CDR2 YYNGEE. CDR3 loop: CASSFSGGDYNEQFF. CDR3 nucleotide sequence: TGTGCCAGCAGTTTTAGCGGGGGAGACTACAATGAGCAGTTCTTC.

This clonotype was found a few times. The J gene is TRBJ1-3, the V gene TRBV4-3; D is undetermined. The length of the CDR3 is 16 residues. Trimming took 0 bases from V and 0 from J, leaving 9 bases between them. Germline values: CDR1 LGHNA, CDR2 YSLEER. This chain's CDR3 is CASSQDNFFSGNTIYF. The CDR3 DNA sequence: TGCGCCAGCAGCCAAGATAATTTCTTCTCTGGAAACACCATATATTTT.

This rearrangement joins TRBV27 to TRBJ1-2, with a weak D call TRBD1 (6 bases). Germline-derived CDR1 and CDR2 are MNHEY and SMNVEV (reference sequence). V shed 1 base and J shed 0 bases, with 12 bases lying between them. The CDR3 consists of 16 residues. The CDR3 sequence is CASSLLDRGANYGYTF. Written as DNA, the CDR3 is TGTGCCAGCAGTTTATTGGACAGAGGAGCTAACTATGGCTACACCTTC.

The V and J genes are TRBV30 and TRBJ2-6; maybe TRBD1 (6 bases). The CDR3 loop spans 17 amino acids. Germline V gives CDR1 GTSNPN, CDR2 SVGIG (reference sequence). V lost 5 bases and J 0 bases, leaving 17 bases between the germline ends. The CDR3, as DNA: TGTGCCTGGCAGACCGGGACAATAGTCTCTGGGGCCAACGTCCTGACTTTC. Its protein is CAWQTGTIVSGANVLTF.

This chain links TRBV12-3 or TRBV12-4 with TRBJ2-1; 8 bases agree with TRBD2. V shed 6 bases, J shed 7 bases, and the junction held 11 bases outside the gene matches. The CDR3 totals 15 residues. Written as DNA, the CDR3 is TGTGCCAGCAGCCCTCCTGGGACTAGTTTAAATGAGCAGTTCTTC. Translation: CASSPPGTSLNEQFF.

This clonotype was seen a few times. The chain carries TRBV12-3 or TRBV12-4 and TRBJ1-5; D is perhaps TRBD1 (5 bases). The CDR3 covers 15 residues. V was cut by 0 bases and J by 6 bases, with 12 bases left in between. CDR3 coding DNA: TGTGCCAGCAGTTTAGCGGCGGTGGGACGTCAGCCCCAGCATTTT. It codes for CASSLAAVGRQPQHF.

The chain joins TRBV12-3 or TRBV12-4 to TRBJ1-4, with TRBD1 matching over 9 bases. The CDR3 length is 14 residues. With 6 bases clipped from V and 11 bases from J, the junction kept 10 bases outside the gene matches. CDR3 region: CASSWTGERRKLFF. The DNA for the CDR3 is TGTGCCAGCAGCTGGACAGGGGAGCGGAGGAAACTGTTTTTT.

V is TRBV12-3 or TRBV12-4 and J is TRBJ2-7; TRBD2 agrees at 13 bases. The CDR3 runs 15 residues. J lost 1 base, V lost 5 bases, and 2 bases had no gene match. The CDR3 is CASSRTSGGSYEQYF. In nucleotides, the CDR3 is TGTGCCAGCAGTCGGACTAGCGGGGGATCCTACGAGCAGTACTTC.

The CDR3 DNA follows: TGTGCCAGCAGCTTCTTGGGACATTTGAACACTGAAGCTTTCTTT. Translated, it gives CASSFLGHLNTEAFF. This sequence joins TRBV7-9 and TRBJ1-1, with a weak D call TRBD1 (6 bases). Trimming took 3 bases from V and 0 from J, leaving 11 bases between them. The CDR3 runs 15 residues. Per germline, CDR1 SEHNR and CDR2 FQNEAQ (reference sequence).

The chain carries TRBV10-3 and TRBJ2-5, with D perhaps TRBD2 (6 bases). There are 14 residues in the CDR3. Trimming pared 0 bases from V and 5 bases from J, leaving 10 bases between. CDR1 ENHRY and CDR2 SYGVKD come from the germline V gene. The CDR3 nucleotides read TGTGCCATCAGTGAGTCGACTAGGTGGGAGACCCAGTACTTC. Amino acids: CAISESTRWETQYF.

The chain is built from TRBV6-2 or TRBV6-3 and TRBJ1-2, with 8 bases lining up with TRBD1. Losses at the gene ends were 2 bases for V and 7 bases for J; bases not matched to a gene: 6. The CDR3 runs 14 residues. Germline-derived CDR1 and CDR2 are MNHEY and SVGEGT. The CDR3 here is CASSYLGTGLGYTF. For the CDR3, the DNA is TGTGCCAGCAGTTACCTTGGGACAGGCCTTGGCTACACCTTC.